Following are 28 T cell receptor beta chains from one sample sequenced in a study of blood T cell repertoires in COVID-19. Using immunoSEQ multiplex PCR, the repertoire was profiled, and TCRdb retains in-frame clones only, with some absent. The table lists tens of thousands of clones, 75% to 90% of them singletons. Sequenced: peripheral blood. The receptor set was obtained from a man aged 60 to 69 with acute or convalescent COVID-19.

The rearrangement links TRBV7-2 to TRBJ2-7; 10 nucleotides align to TRBD2. Germline V gives CDR1 SGHTA, CDR2 FQGNSA. The CDR3 consists of 14 residues. The V gene end was trimmed by 5 bases and the J gene end by 2 bases; junction bases not matched to a gene: 3. The CDR3 DNA reads TGTGCCAGCAGCCCGCTAGCGGGGGCCTACGAGCAGTACTTC. It codes for CASSPLAGAYEQYF. The full variable domain, with the rest looked up from reference TRBV7-2 and TRBJ2-7, is GAGVSQSPSNKVTEKGKDVELRCDPISGHTALYWYRQSLGQGLEFLIYFQGNSAPDKSGLPSDRFSAERTGGSVSTLTIQRTQQEDSAVYLCASSPLAGAYEQYFGPGTRLTVT.

This chain connects TRBV7-9 to TRBJ1-6, with unresolved D. The CDR3 consists of 12 residues. The V gene's germline CDR1 is SEHNR and CDR2 FQNEAQ (reference sequence). V gave up 2 bases and J gave up 10 bases, with 6 bases separating them. The CDR3, as DNA: TGTGCCAGCAGCTTATCCGGGTCACCCCTCCACTTT. It specifies CASSLSGSPLHF.

In nucleotides, the CDR3 is TGCGCCAGCTCCCCCGTGCGCACCGGGGAGCTGTTTTTT. Amino acids: CASSPVRTGELFF. The chain is built from TRBV10-2 and TRBJ2-2; D is uncertain. This CDR3 spans 13 amino acids. With 8 bases removed from V and 4 bases from J, the gap between germline ends came to 11 bases. From germline, CDR1 is WSHSY and CDR2 SAAADI.

This chain connects TRBV7-3 to TRBJ2-3; TRBD2 matches 14 bases. CDR1 is SGHTA and CDR2 is FQGTGA in the germline V gene. The CDR3 consists of 16 residues. V dropped 5 bases and J dropped 4; count of bases not matched to a gene: 5. CDR3 in amino acids: CASSARLAGGSDTQYF. The CDR3 DNA follows: TGTGCCAGCAGCGCTAGACTAGCGGGAGGGTCAGATACGCAGTATTTT.

This rearrangement joins TRBV28 to TRBJ2-2; no clear D gene. This CDR3 has 13 residues. Per germline, CDR1 MDHEN and CDR2 SYDVKM. V was pared by 6 bases and J by 6 bases, with 11 bases between. CDR3 amino acids: CASREEVPGELFF. CDR3 bases: TGTGCCAGCAGAGAAGAGGTTCCCGGGGAGCTGTTTTTT.

This clone was observed a single time. This chain joins TRBV7-3 and TRBJ2-3, with a weak D call TRBD2 (6 bases). There are 16 residues in the CDR3. V dropped 1 base and J dropped 6 bases, with 17 bases sitting between them. CDR1 and CDR2 (germline): SGHTA, FQGTGA. The chain's CDR3 is CASSLKADGRLDTQYF. The CDR3, as DNA: TGTGCCAGCAGCTTAAAGGCCGACGGGAGATTGGATACGCAGTATTTT.

This chain links TRBV7-9 with TRBJ1-2; TRBD1 aligns across 7 bases. Per the germline V gene, CDR1 is SEHNR and CDR2 is FQNEAQ (reference sequence). The CDR3 sequence is 14 residues long. Trimming removed 1 base from V and 4 bases from J; junction bases left unmatched: 3. In DNA form, the CDR3 reads TGTGCCAGCAGCTTAGGGGGACAGACCTATGGCTACACCTTC. Its protein product is CASSLGGQTYGYTF.

The chain employs TRBV29-1 and TRBJ1-1, with 9 bases fitting TRBD1. With 4 bases clipped from V and 4 bases from J, the junction kept 7 bases outside the gene matches. Germline V gene lookup returns CDR1 SQVTM and CDR2 ANQGSEA. This CDR3 comprises 14 residues. The CDR3: CSVGGATGGTEAFF. The CDR3 DNA reads as TGCAGCGTTGGAGGGGCGACAGGGGGCACTGAAGCTTTCTTT.

The chain carries TRBV28 and TRBJ1-1, with D possibly TRBD1 on 5 matching bases. V dropped 3 bases and J dropped 3 bases, with 8 bases sitting between them. Germline V gives CDR1 MDHEN, CDR2 SYDVKM. This CDR3 region has 13 residues. Here the CDR3 reads CASSLRRDTEAFF. As DNA, the CDR3 is TGTGCCAGCAGTTTGCGCAGGGACACTGAAGCTTTCTTT.

This chain connects TRBV6-6 to TRBJ1-1, with D perhaps TRBD1 (6 bases). This CDR3 contains 14 residues. V was shortened by 7 bases and J by 2 bases, with 14 bases between the two germline ends. Germline V lookup: CDR1 MNHNY, CDR2 SVGAGI (reference sequence). The CDR3: CASIRQGLNTEAFF. The CDR3 DNA reads as TGTGCCAGCATTAGGCAGGGGTTAAACACTGAAGCTTTCTTT.

The V call is TRBV28, the J call TRBJ2-7; 11 bases line up with TRBD2. The J segment lost 2 bases and the V segment lost 3 bases, leaving 15 bases of the junction unmatched. CDR3 length: 19 residues. Germline V gene data show CDR1 as MDHEN and CDR2 as SYDVKM. Here the CDR3 reads CASSFPTSGTLRSPYEQYF. CDR3 sequence (DNA): TGTGCCAGCAGTTTCCCGACTAGCGGGACGCTACGAAGCCCCTACGAGCAGTACTTC.

This sequence joins TRBV5-1 and TRBJ1-5; 11 bases align to TRBD1. V shed 4 bases, J shed 6 bases, and the junction held 6 bases outside the gene matches. Germline lookup yields CDR1 SGHRS and CDR2 YFSETQ. The CDR3 sequence is 15 residues long. The CDR3 DNA sequence: TGCGCCAGCAGCCCCGGGACAGGGGGTAGTCAGCCCCAGCATTTT. This translates into CASSPGTGGSQPQHF. Drawing the rest from reference TRBV5-1 and TRBJ1-5, the complete variable domain is KAGVTQTPRYLIKTRGQQVTLSCSPISGHRSVSWYQQTPGQGLQFLFEYFSETQRNKGNFPGRFSGRQFSNSRSEMNVSTLELGDSALYLCASSPGTGGSQPQHFGDGTRLSIL.

This rearrangement joins TRBV28 to TRBJ1-3; TRBD1 matches at 7 bases. The CDR3 sequence is 15 residues long. Germline lookup yields CDR1 MDHEN and CDR2 SYDVKM. Germline trimming cut 6 bases from V and 2 bases from J; bases unmatched to any gene: 7. CDR3 sequence reads: CASSYRGGTGNTIYF. CDR3 coding DNA: TGTGCCAGCAGCTACAGGGGTGGGACTGGAAACACCATATATTTT.

The genes are TRBV5-1 and TRBJ1-3; no clear D gene. Trimming shortened V by 2 bases and J by 0 bases, and 12 bases separated the two germline ends. The CDR3 length is 16 residues. Germline CDR1 is SGHRS and CDR2 is YFSETQ. The CDR3 DNA reads as TGCGCCAGCAGCTTCGGGAGCCCCAGCTCTGGAAACACCATATATTTT. Its protein product is CASSFGSPSSGNTIYF.

This clone occurred a few times. The chain links TRBV3-1 (or the pseudogene TRBV3-2) to TRBJ2-2; TRBD1 agrees at 9 bases. This CDR3 spans 14 amino acids. Trimming cost V 6 bases and J 4 bases; bases outside gene matches: 3. The germline gives CDR1 LGHDT, CDR2 YNNKEL (reference sequence). CDR3 region: CASRTGGFTGELFF. The CDR3 DNA is TGTGCCAGCAGGACAGGGGGTTTCACCGGGGAGCTGTTTTTT.

This clone is a singleton in its sample. V is TRBV27 and J is TRBJ1-2, with unresolved D. Germline CDR1 and CDR2: MNHEY and SMNVEV (reference sequence). Between the trimmed V and J ends, which lost 8 bases and 5 bases, there was a span of 15 bases. The CDR3 runs 13 residues. Here the CDR3 DNA reads TGTGCCAGCCCTGTCTTACCGGGTTATGGCTACACCTTC. It specifies CASPVLPGYGYTF.

The J gene is TRBJ2-5, the V gene TRBV5-5; 10 bases line up with TRBD1. Per germline, CDR1 SGHKS and CDR2 YYEKEE (reference sequence). The V and J ends lost 4 bases and 5 bases, in that order; junction bases with no gene match: 11. The CDR3 length is 16 residues. The CDR3 bases are TGTGCCAGCAGCCGGACAGGGGGAATACTATTGGAGACCCAGTACTTC. Protein: CASSRTGGILLETQYF. Filled out from reference TRBV5-5 and TRBJ2-5, the complete variable domain reads DAGVTQSPTHLIKTRGQQVTLRCSPISGHKSVSWYQQVLGQGPQFIFQYYEKEERGRGNFPDRFSARQFPNYSSELNVNALLLGDSALYLCASSRTGGILLETQYFGPGTRLLVL.

The sample holds a few counts of this clone. The chain couples TRBV5-6 to TRBJ1-5; 8 bases match TRBD1. The length of the CDR3 is 15 residues. J gave up 6 bases and V 1 base, and 6 bases lay outside the gene matches. Germline V gives CDR1 SGHDT, CDR2 YYEEEE. For the CDR3, the DNA is TGTGCCAGCAGCTTGAAGGACAGGGAAGGTCAGCCCCAGCATTTT. Residues: CASSLKDREGQPQHF.

The V and J genes are TRBV7-9 and TRBJ1-5; TRBD1 aligns across 7 bases. The CDR3 length is 15 residues. V shed 5 bases and J 4 bases; nucleotides not matched to a gene: 8. Germline lookup yields CDR1 SEHNR and CDR2 FQNEAQ (reference sequence). The CDR3 nucleotides are TGTGCCAGCAGCCCCGGGGCAGGGGGAAATCAGCCCCAGCATTTT. It translates to CASSPGAGGNQPQHF.

The V gene is TRBV5-4, the J gene TRBJ1-4; the D is unclear. V shed 0 bases and J shed 7 bases, with 10 bases lying between them. Germline V gene sequence: CDR1 SGHNT, CDR2 YYREEE (reference sequence). CDR3 size: 14 residues. This CDR3 is CASSLAGVGEKLFF. CDR3 bases: TGTGCCAGCAGCTTGGCCGGGGTGGGTGAAAAACTGTTTTTT.

The chain recombines TRBV7-9 with TRBJ2-3; possible D gene TRBD2, 6 bases. Germline V gene data show CDR1 as SEHNR and CDR2 as FQNEAQ (reference sequence). CDR3 size: 14 residues. Deletions cut 5 bases from V and 8 bases from J, with 17 bases between. The CDR3 bases are TGTGCCAGCAGCCCGCATTGGGAGGCGGGTACGCAGTATTTT. This gives the protein CASSPHWEAGTQYF. The full variable domain, in which reference TRBV7-9 and TRBJ2-3 provide the parts outside the CDR3, is DTGVSQNPRHKITKRGQNVTFRCDPISEHNRLYWYRQTLGQGPEFLTYFQNEAQLEKSRLLSDRFSAERPKGSFSTLEIQRTEQGDSAMYLCASSPHWEAGTQYFGPGTRLTVL.

This clone has only a few counts. The CDR3 protein is CASSQAGRSYEQYF. The CDR3 bases are TGTGCCAGCAGCCAAGCAGGGAGGTCGTACGAGCAGTACTTC. The rearrangement uses TRBV3-1 (or the pseudogene TRBV3-2) and TRBJ2-7; possible D gene TRBD2, 6 bases. The V end was cut by 1 base, the J end by 4 bases, with 11 bases between. CDR1 is LGHDT, CDR2 YNNKEL, per germline (reference sequence). CDR3 length equals 14 residues.

This chain uses TRBV5-8 with TRBJ2-7, with 9 nucleotides matching TRBD1. Per germline, CDR1 SGHTS and CDR2 YDEGEE. This CDR3 is 16 amino acids long. V lost 2 bases and J lost 3; bases outside the gene matches: 9. The CDR3 protein is CASSFGRTGAGYEQYF. CDR3 nucleotide sequence: TGTGCCAGCAGCTTCGGACGGACAGGGGCAGGCTACGAGCAGTACTTC.

The J gene is TRBJ1-1, the V gene TRBV27; D gene unclear. V lost 3 bases and J lost 3, with 8 bases in between. CDR1 MNHEY and CDR2 SMNVEV come from the germline V gene (reference sequence). The CDR3 is 13 amino acids. CDR3 sequence: CASSFWSDTEAFF. CDR3 nucleotides: TGTGCCAGCAGTTTTTGGTCGGACACTGAAGCTTTCTTT.

The rearrangement joins TRBV19 to TRBJ2-7; TRBD1 matches 8 bases. After removal of 8 bases from V and 3 bases from J, the junction contained 6 bases not matched to a gene. The CDR3 spans 13 residues. Looked up from germline, CDR1 is LNHDA and CDR2 is SQIVND (reference sequence). The CDR3 sequence is CASSYRGSYEQYF. The CDR3, as DNA: TGTGCCAGTTCTTACAGGGGGAGCTACGAGCAGTACTTC.

This clone has a single count. The V and J genes are TRBV18 and TRBJ1-1, with D possibly being TRBD1 (5 bases). The germline V and J ends were trimmed by 6 bases and 1 base, with 30 bases remaining between them. Germline lookup yields CDR1 KGHSH and CDR2 LQKENI. This CDR3 spans 20 amino acids. As DNA, the CDR3 is TGTGCCAGCTCGTGGGCAGGGTATACCGTGGGGCCTAACTCGAACACTGAAGCTTTCTTT. This gives the protein CASSWAGYTVGPNSNTEAFF.

The rearrangement joins TRBV29-1 to TRBJ1-2, with D possibly matching TRBD1 (5 bases). The CDR3 contains 11 residues. Germline CDR1 is SQVTM and CDR2 is ANQGSEA. Trimming stripped 4 bases from V and 6 bases from J, with 9 bases between. The DNA for the CDR3 is TGCAGCGTTGGGGGCGTCGATGGCTACACCTTC. Translation: CSVGGVDGYTF.

The J gene is TRBJ2-7, the V gene TRBV6-5; tentatively, D is TRBD2 (6 bases). The germline V and J ends were trimmed by 6 bases and 2 bases, with 14 bases remaining between them. This CDR3 comprises 14 residues. Germline loops: CDR1 MNHEY, CDR2 SVGAGI. CDR3 sequence: CASRVGGATYEQYF. CDR3 nucleotides: TGTGCCAGCAGAGTAGGAGGGGCCACCTACGAGCAGTACTTC.